The 25 T cell receptor beta chains below all came from one sample that was sequenced in a study of blood T cell repertoires in COVID-19. Data came from immunoSEQ multiplex PCR; TCRdb stores just in-frame clones and leaves some out. Of around 280,000 clones listed, around 86% were seen once; the top ten hold around 2.1%. Input material: peripheral blood. The source is a woman aged 25 to 39 who had recovered from COVID-19.

The chain recombines TRBV19 with TRBJ2-6; 7 nucleotides agree with TRBD2. The CDR3 is made up of 16 amino acids. Germline V gene sequence: CDR1 LNHDA, CDR2 SQIVND (reference sequence). V trimming: 3 bases; J trimming: 2 bases; junction bases outside the gene matches: 4. The CDR3 spells CASSIGSGAGANVLTF. The CDR3 bases are TGTGCCAGTAGTATTGGAAGCGGGGCTGGGGCCAACGTCCTGACTTTC.

In this sample, this clone turned up once. The chain carries TRBV3-1 (or the pseudogene TRBV3-2) and TRBJ1-5; D may be TRBD1 (6 bases). CDR3 length: 18 amino acids. Germline V gene lookup returns CDR1 LGHDT and CDR2 YNNKEL (reference sequence). V was trimmed by 4 bases and J by 2 bases, leaving 21 bases between them. The CDR3 region is CASSPPIETDRGNQPQHF. CDR3 bases: TGTGCCAGCAGCCCCCCTATTGAGACGGACAGAGGCAATCAGCCCCAGCATTTT.

The rearrangement joins TRBV27 to TRBJ2-1, with D perhaps matching TRBD2 (5 bases). In germline, CDR1 is MNHEY, CDR2 SMNVEV (reference sequence). The V gene lost 4 bases and the J gene lost 10 bases, with 11 bases spanning the gap. The CDR3 is 12 amino acids. The CDR3 coding sequence is TGTGCCAGCAGTTGGGCGCCGGGAGAGCAGTTCTTC. It yields the protein CASSWAPGEQFF.

This chain joins TRBV27 and TRBJ2-7; TRBD1 might be the D (5 bases). The V and J ends lost 3 bases and 5 bases respectively, with 11 bases between them. CDR1 and CDR2 from the germline V gene are MNHEY and SMNVEV (reference sequence). The CDR3 totals 13 residues. The CDR3 loop reads CASSFPGHNEQYF. For the CDR3, the DNA is TGTGCCAGCAGTTTCCCCGGACACAACGAGCAGTACTTC.

Written as DNA, the CDR3 is TGTGCCAGCAGCTTAGGGCCCCCGGGACAGGGCCATCACGAGCAGTACTTC. This sequence encodes CASSLGPPGQGHHEQYF. The gene calls are TRBV7-6 and TRBJ2-7; TRBD1 agrees at 9 bases. From germline, CDR1 is SGHVS and CDR2 FNYEAQ. The CDR3 loop spans 17 amino acids. After removal of 1 base from V and 5 bases from J, the junction contained 12 bases not matched to a gene. Based on the CDR3 plus reference TRBV7-6 and TRBJ2-7, the full variable domain is GAGVSQSPRYKVTKRGQDVALRCDPISGHVSLYWYRQALGQGPEFLTYFNYEAQQDKSGLPNDRFSAERPEGSISTLTIQRTEQRDSAMYRCASSLGPPGQGHHEQYFGPGTRLTVT.

The chain uses TRBV29-1 and TRBJ1-1; TRBD1 matches 8 bases. V trimming: 7 bases; J trimming: 4 bases; junction bases outside the gene matches: 11. This CDR3 contains 14 residues. Germline V gene lookup returns CDR1 SQVTM and CDR2 ANQGSEA. This CDR3 reads CSAGQGSGSTEAFF. Written as DNA, the CDR3 is TGCAGCGCAGGACAGGGATCGGGGAGCACTGAAGCTTTCTTT.

The chain joins TRBV4-1 to TRBJ2-7; D may be TRBD1 (6 bases). The CDR3 has 15 residues. V dropped 4 bases and J dropped 2 bases, with 15 bases sitting between them. Germline CDR1 reads MGHRA; CDR2 reads YSYEKL. The CDR3 is CASSPGDGGTYEQYF. CDR3 nucleotide sequence: TGCGCCAGCAGCCCAGGGGACGGAGGAACCTACGAGCAGTACTTC.

V usage is TRBV27 and J usage is TRBJ2-5, with TRBD1 matching 8 bases. The CDR3 sequence is 15 residues long. Trimming removed 5 bases from V and 4 bases from J; junction bases left unmatched: 9. The germline V gene has CDR1 MNHEY and CDR2 SMNVEV (reference sequence). The CDR3 DNA reads TGTGCCAGCAGTCTCAGGGGGCTTAACTCAGAGACCCAGTACTTC. This encodes CASSLRGLNSETQYF.

The V call is TRBV3-1 (or the pseudogene TRBV3-2), the J call TRBJ1-2; 9 bases match TRBD1. V lost 0 bases and J lost 8; bases outside the gene matches: 10. The CDR3 is 16 amino acids. CDR1 LGHDT and CDR2 YNNKEL come from the germline V gene (reference sequence). The CDR3 loop reads CASSQDMGTGHRGYTF. CDR3 in DNA: TGTGCCAGCAGCCAAGATATGGGGACAGGGCATAGGGGCTACACCTTC.

This chain uses TRBV12-3 or TRBV12-4 with TRBJ2-5; D gene unclear. Trimming shortened V by 2 bases and J by 4 bases, and 2 bases separated the two germline ends. CDR3 size: 11 residues. In nucleotides, the CDR3 is TGTGCCAGCAGTTTACTAGAGACCCAGTACTTC. The encoded protein is CASSLLETQYF.

In DNA, the CDR3 is TGTGCCAGCAGTGGGCGGGACAGGGGGCTGGTAGATCAGCCCCAGCATTTT. This translates into CASSGRDRGLVDQPQHF. The gene calls are TRBV2 and TRBJ1-5, with TRBD1 matching 12 bases. Germline assignment: CDR1 SNHLY and CDR2 FYNNEI. The V and J ends lost 4 bases and 5 bases, in that order; junction bases with no gene match: 9. The CDR3 contains 17 residues.

V and J are TRBV4-3 and TRBJ2-3, with TRBD2 matching 7 bases. Per the germline V gene, CDR1 is LGHNA and CDR2 is YSLEER. With V trimmed by 5 bases and J by 0 bases, 5 bases remained unmatched. This CDR3 has 15 residues. The CDR3 protein is CASSFGRISTDTQYF. For the CDR3, the DNA is TGCGCCAGCAGCTTCGGGAGGATCAGCACAGATACGCAGTATTTT.

This clone has a handful of counts. This chain uses TRBV12-3 or TRBV12-4 with TRBJ1-2; D not certain. V was trimmed by 6 bases and J by 1 base, leaving 3 bases between them. The CDR3 sequence is 11 residues long. The CDR3 is CASSYNYGYTF. DNA for the CDR3: TGTGCCAGCAGCTATAACTATGGCTACACCTTC.

The chain is built from TRBV14 and TRBJ2-1, with D perhaps matching TRBD2 (5 bases). Germline assignment: CDR1 SGHDN and CDR2 FVKESK. The length of the CDR3 is 17 residues. V gave up 0 bases and J gave up 0 bases, with 12 bases separating them. The DNA for the CDR3 is TGTGCCAGCAGCCAAGATGACGCGGGTTTCTCCTACAATGAGCAGTTCTTC. As protein: CASSQDDAGFSYNEQFF.

The chain links TRBV10-3 to TRBJ1-2; no firm D call. The CDR3 runs to 13 residues. The V end was cut by 0 bases, the J end by 2 bases, with 4 bases between. CDR1 is ENHRY and CDR2 is SYGVKD in the germline V gene. CDR3 residues: CAISESRNYGYTF. In DNA form, the CDR3 reads TGTGCCATCAGTGAGTCCCGGAACTATGGCTACACCTTC.

The J gene is TRBJ2-4, the V gene TRBV24-1; 9 bases are a match to TRBD1. V was clipped by 4 bases and J by 5 bases; unmatched bases: 8. The CDR3 has 16 residues. Per the germline V gene, CDR1 is KGHDR and CDR2 is SFDVKD. The CDR3 loop reads CATSDFPGQGENIQYF. DNA of the CDR3: TGTGCCACCAGTGACTTTCCGGGACAGGGAGAAAACATTCAGTACTTC.

The chain is built from TRBV6-5 and TRBJ1-4; TRBD1 aligns across 7 bases. The CDR3 loop spans 13 amino acids. The junction had 4 bases not matched to a gene; V was cut back by 8 bases and J by 4 bases. The germline CDR1 and CDR2 sequences are MNHEY and SVGAGI. CDR3 in amino acids: CASQRDSNEKLFF. The CDR3, as DNA: TGTGCCAGCCAACGGGACAGTAATGAAAAACTGTTTTTT.

The sample holds a few counts of this clone. This rearrangement joins TRBV19 to TRBJ1-2; D ambiguous. Per the germline V gene, CDR1 is LNHDA and CDR2 is SQIVND (reference sequence). V shed 10 bases and J shed 0 bases, with 18 bases lying between them. The CDR3 consists of 15 residues. The CDR3 loop reads CANPGGGLTNYGYTF. CDR3 nucleotides: TGTGCCAACCCCGGTGGTGGACTCACTAACTATGGCTACACCTTC. The complete variable domain, with remaining parts taken from reference TRBV19 and TRBJ1-2, reads DGGITQSPKYLFRKEGQNVTLSCEQNLNHDAMYWYRQDPGQGLRLIYYSQIVNDFQKGDIAEGYSVSREKKESFPLTVTSAQKNPTAFYLCANPGGGLTNYGYTFGSGTRLTVV.

The gene calls are TRBV5-1 and TRBJ2-7, with 7 bases aligning to TRBD2. The V and J ends lost 4 bases and 1 base, in that order; junction bases with no gene match: 11. Germline CDR1 is SGHRS and CDR2 is YFSETQ. This CDR3 contains 16 residues. CDR3 region: CASSPGGLADSYEQYF. The CDR3 bases are TGCGCCAGCAGCCCCGGAGGGCTAGCGGATTCCTACGAGCAGTACTTC. Based on the CDR3 plus reference TRBV5-1 and TRBJ2-7, the full variable domain is KAGVTQTPRYLIKTRGQQVTLSCSPISGHRSVSWYQQTPGQGLQFLFEYFSETQRNKGNFPGRFSGRQFSNSRSEMNVSTLELGDSALYLCASSPGGLADSYEQYFGPGTRLTVT.

This clone was recorded only once. This chain joins TRBV5-6 and TRBJ2-1; 9 bases are shared with TRBD2. The CDR3 spans 17 residues. Trimming removed 2 bases from V and 9 bases from J; junction bases left unmatched: 15. Germline-derived CDR1 and CDR2 are SGHDT and YYEEEE. Here the CDR3 DNA reads TGTGCCAGCAGCTTACCCCCCAGCGGGAGGTTTAAGGGTGAGCAGTTCTTC. Translating it yields CASSLPPSGRFKGEQFF.

CDR3 DNA sequence: TGTGCCAGCAGCCAAACGGACAGGCGGAGTTCACCCCTCCACTTT. It codes for CASSQTDRRSSPLHF. This rearrangement joins TRBV4-2 to TRBJ1-6; 7 bases line up with TRBD1. The CDR3 has 15 residues. With 2 bases clipped from V and 9 bases from J, the junction kept 7 bases outside the gene matches. CDR1 LGHNA and CDR2 YNFKEQ come from the germline V gene.

The V and J genes are TRBV14 and TRBJ1-3; 7 nucleotides match TRBD1. V was clipped by 4 bases and J by 3 bases; unmatched bases: 9. Germline CDR1 is SGHDN and CDR2 is FVKESK. The CDR3 has 16 amino acids. The CDR3 spells CASSLGTGTVGNTIYF. The CDR3 DNA sequence: TGTGCCAGCAGCCTCGGAACCGGGACAGTTGGAAACACCATATATTTT.

In DNA form, the CDR3 reads TGTGCCAGCAGCATCACCTTCCCTGGCGGATACTACAATGAGCAGTTCTTC. Protein: CASSITFPGGYYNEQFF. This rearrangement joins TRBV7-2 to TRBJ2-1, with no clear D. The CDR3 is made up of 17 amino acids. Germline V gene lookup returns CDR1 SGHTA and CDR2 FQGNSA. The germline V and J ends were trimmed by 5 bases and 3 bases, with 20 bases remaining between them.

This clone has only a few counts. The chain recombines TRBV20-1 with TRBJ2-5, with 7 bases aligning to TRBD2. V trimming: 3 bases; J trimming: 4 bases; junction bases outside the gene matches: 14. CDR3 length: 16 residues. The V gene's germline CDR1 is DFQATT and CDR2 SNEGSKA (reference sequence). The CDR3 reads CSASELGRAFSETQYF. As DNA, the CDR3 is TGCAGTGCTAGTGAGTTGGGGAGGGCGTTTTCAGAGACCCAGTACTTC.

V is TRBV6-4 and J is TRBJ2-7; the D gene is possibly TRBD1 (6 bases). This CDR3 is built from 13 residues. Germline V gives CDR1 MRHNA, CDR2 SNTAGT. V lost 3 bases, J lost 8 bases, and 14 bases lay in between. For the CDR3, the DNA is TGTGCCAGCAGTGAGGGGCCCCGGGACAAGCAGTACTTC. Protein sequence: CASSEGPRDKQYF.